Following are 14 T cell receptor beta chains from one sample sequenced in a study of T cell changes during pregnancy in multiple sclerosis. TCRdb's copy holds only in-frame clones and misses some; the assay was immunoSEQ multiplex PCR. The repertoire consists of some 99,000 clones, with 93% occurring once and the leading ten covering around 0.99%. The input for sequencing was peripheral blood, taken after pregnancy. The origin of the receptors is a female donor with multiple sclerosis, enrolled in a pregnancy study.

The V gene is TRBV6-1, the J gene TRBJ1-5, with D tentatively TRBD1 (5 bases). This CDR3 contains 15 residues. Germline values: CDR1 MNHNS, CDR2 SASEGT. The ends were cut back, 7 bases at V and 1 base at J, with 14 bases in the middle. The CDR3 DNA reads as TGTGCCAGCACCGACCGGGGGGTGAGCAATCAGCCCCAGCATTTT. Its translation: CASTDRGVSNQPQHF.

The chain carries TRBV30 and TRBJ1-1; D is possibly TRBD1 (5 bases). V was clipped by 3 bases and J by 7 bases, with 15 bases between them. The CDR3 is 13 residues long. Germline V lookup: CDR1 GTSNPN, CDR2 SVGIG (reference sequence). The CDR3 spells CAWSPIGGSEAFF. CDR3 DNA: TGTGCCTGGAGCCCCATTGGGGGGAGTGAAGCTTTCTTT.

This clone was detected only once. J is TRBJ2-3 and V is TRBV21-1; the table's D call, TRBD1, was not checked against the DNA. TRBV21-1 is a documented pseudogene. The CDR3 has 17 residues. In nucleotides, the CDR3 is TGTGCCAGCAGCGCAATTACCCGGGACAGGGACTTAGATACGCAGTATTTT. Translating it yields CASSAITRDRDLDTQYF.

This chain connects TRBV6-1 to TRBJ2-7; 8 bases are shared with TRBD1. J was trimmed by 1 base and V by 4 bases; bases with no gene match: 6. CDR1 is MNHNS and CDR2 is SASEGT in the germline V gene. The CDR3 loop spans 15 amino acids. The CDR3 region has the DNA TGTGCCAGCAGTGGACAGGGGAGATGGTCCTACGAGCAGTACTTC. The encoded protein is CASSGQGRWSYEQYF.

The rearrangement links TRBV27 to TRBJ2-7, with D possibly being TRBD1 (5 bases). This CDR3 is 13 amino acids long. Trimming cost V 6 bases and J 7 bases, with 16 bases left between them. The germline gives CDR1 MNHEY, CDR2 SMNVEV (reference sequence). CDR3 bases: TGTGCCAGCAGCCCCGAAGGGGTAAGGGAGCAGTACTTC. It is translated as CASSPEGVREQYF.

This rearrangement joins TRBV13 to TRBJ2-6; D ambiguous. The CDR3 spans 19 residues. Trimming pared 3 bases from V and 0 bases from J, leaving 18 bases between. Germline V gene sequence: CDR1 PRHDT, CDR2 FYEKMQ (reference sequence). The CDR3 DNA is TGTGCCAGCAGCTTGAAAACTTGGTTGAGCCTCTCTGGGGCCAACGTCCTGACTTTC. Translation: CASSLKTWLSLSGANVLTF.

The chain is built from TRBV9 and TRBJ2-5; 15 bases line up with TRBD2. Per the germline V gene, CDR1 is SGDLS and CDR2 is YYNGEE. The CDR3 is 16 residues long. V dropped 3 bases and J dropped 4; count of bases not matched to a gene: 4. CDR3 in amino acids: CASSGKGLAGGETQYF. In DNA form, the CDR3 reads TGTGCCAGCAGCGGAAAGGGACTAGCGGGAGGAGAGACCCAGTACTTC.

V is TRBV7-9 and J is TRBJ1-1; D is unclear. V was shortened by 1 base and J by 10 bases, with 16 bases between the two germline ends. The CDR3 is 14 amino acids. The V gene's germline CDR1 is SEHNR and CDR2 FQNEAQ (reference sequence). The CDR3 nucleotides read TGTGCCAGCAGCTTAGGCAACCTGGGAGAGATAGCTTTCTTT. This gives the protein CASSLGNLGEIAFF.

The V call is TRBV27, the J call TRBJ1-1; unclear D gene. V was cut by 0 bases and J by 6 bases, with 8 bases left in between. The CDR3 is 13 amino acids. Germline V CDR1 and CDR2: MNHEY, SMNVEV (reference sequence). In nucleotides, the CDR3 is TGTGCCAGCAGTTTATCAGTAACGGCTGAAGCTTTCTTT. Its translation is CASSLSVTAEAFF.

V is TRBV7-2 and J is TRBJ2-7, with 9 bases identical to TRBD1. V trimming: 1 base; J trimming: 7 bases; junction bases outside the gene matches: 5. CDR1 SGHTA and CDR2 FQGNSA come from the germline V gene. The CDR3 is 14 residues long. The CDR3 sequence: CASSLDNRGREQYF. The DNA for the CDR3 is TGTGCCAGCAGCTTAGATAACAGGGGGCGGGAGCAGTACTTC.

The CDR3 region has the DNA TGTGCCAGCAGCAATAAGTATATATCCTCAGGGGGAGGTACTGAAGCTTTCTTT. Protein product: CASSNKYISSGGGTEAFF. The chain couples TRBV21-1 to TRBJ1-1; the table's D call, TRBD1, was not checked against the DNA. TRBV21-1 is deemed a pseudogene. The CDR3 loop spans 18 amino acids.

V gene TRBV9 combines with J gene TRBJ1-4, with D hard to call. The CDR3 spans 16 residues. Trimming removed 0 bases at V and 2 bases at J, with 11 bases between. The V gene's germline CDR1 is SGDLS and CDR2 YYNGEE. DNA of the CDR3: TGTGCCAGCAGCGTAGGGGTGGGAGGGACTAATGAAAAACTGTTTTTT. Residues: CASSVGVGGTNEKLFF.

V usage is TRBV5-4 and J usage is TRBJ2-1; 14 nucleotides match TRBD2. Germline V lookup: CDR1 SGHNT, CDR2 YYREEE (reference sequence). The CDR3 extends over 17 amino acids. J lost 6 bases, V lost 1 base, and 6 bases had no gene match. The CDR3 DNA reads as TGTGCCAGCAGCTTGCCGGGACTAGCGGGAGCGTCCAATGAGCAGTTCTTC. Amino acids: CASSLPGLAGASNEQFF.

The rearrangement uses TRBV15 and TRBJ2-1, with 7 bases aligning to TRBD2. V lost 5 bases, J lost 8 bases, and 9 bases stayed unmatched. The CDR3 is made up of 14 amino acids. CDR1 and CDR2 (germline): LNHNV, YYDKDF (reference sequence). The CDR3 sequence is CATSHWEGPDEQFF. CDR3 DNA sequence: TGTGCCACCAGCCATTGGGAGGGCCCGGATGAGCAGTTCTTC.